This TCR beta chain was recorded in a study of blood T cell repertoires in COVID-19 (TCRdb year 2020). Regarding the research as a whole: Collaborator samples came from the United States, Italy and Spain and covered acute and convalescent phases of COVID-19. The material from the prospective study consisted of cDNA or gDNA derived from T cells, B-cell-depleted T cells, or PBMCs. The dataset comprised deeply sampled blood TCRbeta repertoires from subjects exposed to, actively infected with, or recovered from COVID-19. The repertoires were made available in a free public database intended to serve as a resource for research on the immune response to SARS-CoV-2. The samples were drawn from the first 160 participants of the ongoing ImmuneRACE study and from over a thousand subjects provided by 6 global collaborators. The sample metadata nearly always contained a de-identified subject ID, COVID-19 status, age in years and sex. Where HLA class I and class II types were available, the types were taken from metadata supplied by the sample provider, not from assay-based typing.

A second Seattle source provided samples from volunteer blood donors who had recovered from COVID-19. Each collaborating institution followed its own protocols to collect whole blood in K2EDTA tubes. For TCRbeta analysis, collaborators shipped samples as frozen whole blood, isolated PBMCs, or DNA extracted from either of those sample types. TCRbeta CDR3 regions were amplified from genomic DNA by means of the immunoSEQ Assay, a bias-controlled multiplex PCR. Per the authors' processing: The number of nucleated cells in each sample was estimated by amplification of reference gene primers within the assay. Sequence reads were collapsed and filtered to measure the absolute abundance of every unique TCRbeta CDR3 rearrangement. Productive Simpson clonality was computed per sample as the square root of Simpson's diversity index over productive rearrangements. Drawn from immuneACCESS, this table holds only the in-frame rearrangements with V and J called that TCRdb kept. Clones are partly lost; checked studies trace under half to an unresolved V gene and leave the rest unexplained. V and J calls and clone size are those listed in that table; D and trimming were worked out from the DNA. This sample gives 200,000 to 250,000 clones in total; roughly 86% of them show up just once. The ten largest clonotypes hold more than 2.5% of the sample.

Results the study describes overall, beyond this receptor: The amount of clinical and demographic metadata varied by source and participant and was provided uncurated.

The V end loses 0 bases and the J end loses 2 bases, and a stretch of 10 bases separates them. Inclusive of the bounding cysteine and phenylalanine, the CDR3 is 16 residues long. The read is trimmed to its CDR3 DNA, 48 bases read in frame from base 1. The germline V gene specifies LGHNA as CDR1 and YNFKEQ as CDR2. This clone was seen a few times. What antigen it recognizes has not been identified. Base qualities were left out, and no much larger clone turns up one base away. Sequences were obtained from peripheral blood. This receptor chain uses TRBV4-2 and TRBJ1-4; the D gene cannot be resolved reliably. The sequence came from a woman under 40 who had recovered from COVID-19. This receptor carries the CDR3 CASSQEGGGTNEKLFF. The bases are TGTGCCAGCAGCCAAGAAGGCGGCGGCACTAATGAAAAACTGTTTTTT.